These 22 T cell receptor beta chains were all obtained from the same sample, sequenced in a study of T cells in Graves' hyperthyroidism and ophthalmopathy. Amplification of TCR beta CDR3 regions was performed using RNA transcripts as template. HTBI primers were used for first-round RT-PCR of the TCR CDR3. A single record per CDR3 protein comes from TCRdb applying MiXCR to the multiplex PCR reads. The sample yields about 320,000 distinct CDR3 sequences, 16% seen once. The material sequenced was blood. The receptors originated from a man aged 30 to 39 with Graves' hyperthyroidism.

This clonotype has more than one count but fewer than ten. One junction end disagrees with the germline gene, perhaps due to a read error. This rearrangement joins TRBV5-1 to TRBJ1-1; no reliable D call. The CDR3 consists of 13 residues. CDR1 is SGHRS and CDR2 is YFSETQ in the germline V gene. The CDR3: CASSFGFITEAFF. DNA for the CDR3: TGTGCCAGCAGCTTCGGTTTTATCACTGAAGCTTTCTTT.

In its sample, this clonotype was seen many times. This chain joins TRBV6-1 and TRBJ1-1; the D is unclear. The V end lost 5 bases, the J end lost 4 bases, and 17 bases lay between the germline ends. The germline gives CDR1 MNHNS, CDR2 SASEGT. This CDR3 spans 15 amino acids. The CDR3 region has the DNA TGTGCCAGCAGTTTTTCCTTGACGTACCTCACTGAAGCTTTCTTT. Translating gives CASSFSLTYLTEAFF.

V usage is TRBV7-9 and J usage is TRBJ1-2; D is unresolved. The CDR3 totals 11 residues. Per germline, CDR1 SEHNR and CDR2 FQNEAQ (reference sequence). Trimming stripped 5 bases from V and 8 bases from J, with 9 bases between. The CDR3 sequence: CASSMDWGYTF. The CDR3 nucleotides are TGTGCCAGCAGCATGGACTGGGGCTACACCTTC. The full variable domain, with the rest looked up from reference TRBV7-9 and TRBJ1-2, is DTGVSQNPRHKITKRGQNVTFRCDPISEHNRLYWYRQTLGQGPEFLTYFQNEAQLEKSRLLSDRFSAERPKGSFSTLEIQRTEQGDSAMYLCASSMDWGYTFGSGTRLTVV.

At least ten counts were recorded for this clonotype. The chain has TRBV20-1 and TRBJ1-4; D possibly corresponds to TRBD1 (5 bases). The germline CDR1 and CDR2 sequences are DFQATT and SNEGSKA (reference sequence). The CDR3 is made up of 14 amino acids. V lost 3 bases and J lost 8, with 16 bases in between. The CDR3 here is CSASPPTNREKLFF. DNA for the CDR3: TGCAGTGCTAGTCCCCCCACTAACAGGGAAAAACTGTTTTTT.

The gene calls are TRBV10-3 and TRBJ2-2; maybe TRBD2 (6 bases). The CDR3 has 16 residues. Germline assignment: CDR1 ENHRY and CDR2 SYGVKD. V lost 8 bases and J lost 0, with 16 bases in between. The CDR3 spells CAIGGTDKANTGELFF. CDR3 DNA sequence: TGTGCCATCGGAGGGACCGACAAAGCGAACACCGGGGAGCTGTTTTTT.

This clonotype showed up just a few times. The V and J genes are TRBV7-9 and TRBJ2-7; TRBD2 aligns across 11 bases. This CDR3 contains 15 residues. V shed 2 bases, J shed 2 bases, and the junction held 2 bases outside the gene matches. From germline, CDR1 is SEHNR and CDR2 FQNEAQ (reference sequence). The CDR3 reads CASSLLLAGAYEQYF. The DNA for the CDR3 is TGTGCCAGCAGCTTATTACTAGCGGGAGCCTACGAGCAGTACTTC.

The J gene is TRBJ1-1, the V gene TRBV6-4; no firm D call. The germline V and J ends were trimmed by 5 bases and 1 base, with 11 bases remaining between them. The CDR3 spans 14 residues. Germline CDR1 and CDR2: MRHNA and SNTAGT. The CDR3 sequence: CASSTHLGNTEAFF. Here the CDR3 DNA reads TGTGCCAGCAGTACCCACCTTGGGAACACTGAAGCTTTCTTT.

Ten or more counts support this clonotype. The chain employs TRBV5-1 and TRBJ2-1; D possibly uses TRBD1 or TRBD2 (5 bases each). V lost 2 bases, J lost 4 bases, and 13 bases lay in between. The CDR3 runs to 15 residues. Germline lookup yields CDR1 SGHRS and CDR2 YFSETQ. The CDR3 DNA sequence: TGCGCCAGCAGCTTAGGGACCCTCTCTTACAATGAGCAGTTCTTC. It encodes CASSLGTLSYNEQFF.

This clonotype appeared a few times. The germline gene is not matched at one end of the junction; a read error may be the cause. In nucleotides, the CDR3 is TGTGCCAACAGCCAAGCAGTACAACTCTACGAGCAGTACTTC. This sequence encodes CANSQAVQLYEQYF. V usage is TRBV4-2 and J usage is TRBJ2-7, with D hard to call. The CDR3 spans 14 residues. CDR1 and CDR2 (germline): LGHNA, YNFKEQ.

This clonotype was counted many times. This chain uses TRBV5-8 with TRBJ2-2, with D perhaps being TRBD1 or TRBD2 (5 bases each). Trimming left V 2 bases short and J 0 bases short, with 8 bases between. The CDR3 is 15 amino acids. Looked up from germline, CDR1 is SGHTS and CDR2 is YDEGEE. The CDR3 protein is CASSFGTANTGELFF. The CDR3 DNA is TGTGCCAGCAGCTTCGGGACCGCGAACACCGGGGAGCTGTTTTTT.

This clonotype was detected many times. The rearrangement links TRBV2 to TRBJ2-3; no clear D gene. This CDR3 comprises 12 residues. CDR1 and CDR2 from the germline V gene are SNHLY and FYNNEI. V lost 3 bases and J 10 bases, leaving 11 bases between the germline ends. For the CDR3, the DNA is TGTGCCAGCAGTGATAGCCTAGACCCGCAGTATTTT. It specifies CASSDSLDPQYF. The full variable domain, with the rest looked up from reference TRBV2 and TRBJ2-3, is EPEVTQTPSHQVTQMGQEVILRCVPISNHLYFYWYRQILGQKVEFLVSFYNNEISEKSEIFDDQFSVERPDGSNFTLKIRSTKLEDSAMYFCASSDSLDPQYFGPGTRLTVL.

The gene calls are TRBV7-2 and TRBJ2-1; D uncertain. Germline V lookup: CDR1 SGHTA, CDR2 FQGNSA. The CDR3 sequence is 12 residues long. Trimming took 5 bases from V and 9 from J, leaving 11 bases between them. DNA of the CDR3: TGTGCCAGCAGCCCCTCCGGAAGTGAGCAGTTCTTC. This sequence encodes CASSPSGSEQFF. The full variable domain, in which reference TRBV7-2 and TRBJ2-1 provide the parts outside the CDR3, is GAGVSQSPSNKVTEKGKDVELRCDPISGHTALYWYRQSLGQGLEFLIYFQGNSAPDKSGLPSDRFSAERTGGSVSTLTIQRTQQEDSAVYLCASSPSGSEQFFGPGTRLTVL.

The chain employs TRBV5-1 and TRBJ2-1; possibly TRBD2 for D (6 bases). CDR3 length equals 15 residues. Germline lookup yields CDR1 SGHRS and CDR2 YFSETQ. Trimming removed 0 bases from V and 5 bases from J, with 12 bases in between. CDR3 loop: CASSLGGGLNNEQFF. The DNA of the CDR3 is TGCGCCAGCAGCTTGGGAGGAGGGCTTAACAATGAGCAGTTCTTC.

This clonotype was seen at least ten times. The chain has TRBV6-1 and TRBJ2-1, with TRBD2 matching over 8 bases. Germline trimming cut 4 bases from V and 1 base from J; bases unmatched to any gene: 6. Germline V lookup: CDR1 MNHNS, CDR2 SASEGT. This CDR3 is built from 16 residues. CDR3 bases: TGTGCCAGCAGTGTCGGAGCGGGAGAGTCCTACAATGAGCAGTTCTTC. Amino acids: CASSVGAGESYNEQFF.

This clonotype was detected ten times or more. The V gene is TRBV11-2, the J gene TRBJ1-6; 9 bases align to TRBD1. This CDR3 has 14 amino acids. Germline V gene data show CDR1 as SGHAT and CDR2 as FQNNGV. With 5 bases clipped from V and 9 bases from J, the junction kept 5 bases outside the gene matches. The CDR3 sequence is CASSPDRGGSPLHF. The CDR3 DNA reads TGTGCCAGCAGCCCGGACAGGGGCGGTTCACCCCTCCACTTT.

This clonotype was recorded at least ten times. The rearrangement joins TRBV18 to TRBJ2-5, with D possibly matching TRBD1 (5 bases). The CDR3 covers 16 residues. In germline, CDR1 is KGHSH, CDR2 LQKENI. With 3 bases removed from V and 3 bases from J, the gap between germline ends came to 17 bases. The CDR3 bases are TGTGCCAGCTCACCCCTGACAGCATATCCAGAAGAGACCCAGTACTTC. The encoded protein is CASSPLTAYPEETQYF. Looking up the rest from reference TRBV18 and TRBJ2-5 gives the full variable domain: NAGVMQNPRHLVRRRGQEARLRCSPMKGHSHVYWYRQLPEEGLKFMVYLQKENIIDESGMPKERFSAEFPKEGPSILRIQQVVRGDSAAYFCASSPLTAYPEETQYFGPGTRLLVL.

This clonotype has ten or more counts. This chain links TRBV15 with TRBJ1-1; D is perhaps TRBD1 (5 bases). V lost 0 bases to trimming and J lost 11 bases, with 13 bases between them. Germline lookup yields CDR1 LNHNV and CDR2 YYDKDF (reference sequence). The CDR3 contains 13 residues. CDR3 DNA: TGTGCCACCAGCAGAGACCAAACGGGGGACGCTTTCTTT. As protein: CATSRDQTGDAFF.

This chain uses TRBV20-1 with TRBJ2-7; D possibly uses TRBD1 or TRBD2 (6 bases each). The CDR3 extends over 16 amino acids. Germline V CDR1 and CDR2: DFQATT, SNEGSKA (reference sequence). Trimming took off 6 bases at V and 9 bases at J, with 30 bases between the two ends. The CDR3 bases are TGCAGTGCCGTTCGGGGGCCCGCAGACTCCAAGTGGAGGCAGTACTTC. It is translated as CSAVRGPADSKWRQYF.

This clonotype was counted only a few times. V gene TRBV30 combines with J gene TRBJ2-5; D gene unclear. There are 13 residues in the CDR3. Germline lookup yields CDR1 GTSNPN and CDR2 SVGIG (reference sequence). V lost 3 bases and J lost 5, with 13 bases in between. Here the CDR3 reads CAWSIALMETQYF. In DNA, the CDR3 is TGTGCCTGGAGCATAGCCCTCATGGAGACCCAGTACTTC.

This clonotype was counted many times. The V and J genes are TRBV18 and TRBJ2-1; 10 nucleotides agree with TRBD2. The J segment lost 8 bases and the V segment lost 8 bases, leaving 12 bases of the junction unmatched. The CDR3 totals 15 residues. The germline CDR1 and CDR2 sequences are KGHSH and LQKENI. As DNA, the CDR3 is TGTGCCAGCACCAGACTAGCGGGCGGAGGCGATGAGCAGTTCTTC. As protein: CASTRLAGGGDEQFF.

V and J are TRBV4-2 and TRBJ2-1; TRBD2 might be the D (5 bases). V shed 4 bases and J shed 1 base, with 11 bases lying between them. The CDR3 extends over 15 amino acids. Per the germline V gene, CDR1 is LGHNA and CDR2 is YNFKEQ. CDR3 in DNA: TGTGCCAGCAGCCTCAGAGCGGAATCCTACAATGAGCAGTTCTTC. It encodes CASSLRAESYNEQFF.

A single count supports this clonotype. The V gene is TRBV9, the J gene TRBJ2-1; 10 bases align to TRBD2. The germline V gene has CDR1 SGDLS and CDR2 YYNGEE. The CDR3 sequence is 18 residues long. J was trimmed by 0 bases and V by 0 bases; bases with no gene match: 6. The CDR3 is CASSVEPASGSSYNEQFF. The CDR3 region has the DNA TGTGCCAGCAGCGTAGAACCAGCTAGCGGGAGCTCCTACAATGAGCAGTTCTTC.